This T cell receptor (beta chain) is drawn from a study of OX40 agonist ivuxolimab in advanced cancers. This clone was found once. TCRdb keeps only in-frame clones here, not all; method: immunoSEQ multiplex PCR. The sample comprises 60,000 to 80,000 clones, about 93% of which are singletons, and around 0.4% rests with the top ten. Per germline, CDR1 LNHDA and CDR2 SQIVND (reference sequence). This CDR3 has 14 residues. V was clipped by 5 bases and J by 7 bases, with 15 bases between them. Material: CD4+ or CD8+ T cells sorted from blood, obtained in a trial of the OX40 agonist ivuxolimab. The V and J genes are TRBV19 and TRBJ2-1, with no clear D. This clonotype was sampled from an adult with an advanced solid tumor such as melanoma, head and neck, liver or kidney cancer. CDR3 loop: CASSPDRLLNEQFF. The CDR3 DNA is TGTGCCAGTAGTCCAGACCGACTGCTAAATGAGCAGTTCTTC.